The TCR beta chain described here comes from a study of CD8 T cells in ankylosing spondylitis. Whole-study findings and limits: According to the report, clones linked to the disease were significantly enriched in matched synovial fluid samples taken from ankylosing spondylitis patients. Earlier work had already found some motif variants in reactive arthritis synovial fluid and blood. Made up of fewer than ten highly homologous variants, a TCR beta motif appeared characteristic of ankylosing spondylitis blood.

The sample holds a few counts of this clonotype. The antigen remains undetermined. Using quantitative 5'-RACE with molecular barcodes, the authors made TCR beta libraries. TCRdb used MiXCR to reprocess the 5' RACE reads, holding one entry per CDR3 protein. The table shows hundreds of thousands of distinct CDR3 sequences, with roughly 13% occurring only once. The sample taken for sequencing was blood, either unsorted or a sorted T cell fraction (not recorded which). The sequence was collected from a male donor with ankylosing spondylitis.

As DNA, the CDR3 is TGCAGTGCACCCGACGGGACTAGGGACTCCTACGAGCAGTACTTC. Protein: CSAPDGTRDSYEQYF. The chain uses TRBV20-1 and TRBJ2-7, with 8 bases identical to TRBD2. The CDR3 extends over 15 amino acids. Germline-derived CDR1 and CDR2 are DFQATT and SNEGSKA (reference sequence). V gave up 6 bases and J gave up 0 bases; unmatched junction bases: 10.